Each of the 22 T cell receptor beta chains below was sequenced from the same sample in a study of beta chain features in type 1 diabetes. Findings and caveats of the study: TCRB CDR3 length was moderately but significantly reduced in all four CD4+ subsets of Type 1 diabetes patients.

Expressed TCRB transcripts were sequenced because the entire RNA isolate underwent reverse transcription. Some clones are missing from TCRdb's copy, which holds only in-frame ones; the method was immunoSEQ multiplex PCR. The sample yields 150,000 to 200,000 clones, roughly 60% seen once. These receptors lack a known antigen. The sample comprised naive CD4+ T cells from blood. These TCRs come from a young man with type 1 diabetes.

This clone was counted a few times. This rearrangement joins TRBV7-2 to TRBJ2-3, with a possible D match to TRBD1 (5 bases). V was shortened by 5 bases and J by 4 bases, with 10 bases between the two germline ends. CDR1 and CDR2 from the germline V gene are SGHTA and FQGNSA. CDR3 size: 13 residues. CDR3 nucleotide sequence: TGTGCCAGCAGCCTCTTGGGGCCAGATACGCAGTATTTT. Encoded protein: CASSLLGPDTQYF.

The chain is built from TRBV7-2 and TRBJ1-6; D is uncertain. This CDR3 comprises 15 residues. Trimming left V 4 bases short and J 4 bases short, with 11 bases between. Per the germline V gene, CDR1 is SGHTA and CDR2 is FQGNSA. CDR3 in amino acids: CASSYRPDYNSPLHF. Here the CDR3 DNA reads TGTGCCAGCAGCTACCGCCCAGATTATAATTCACCCCTCCACTTT.

This chain joins TRBV9 and TRBJ2-5; unclear D gene. The V gene lost 3 bases and the J gene lost 7 bases, with 10 bases spanning the gap. The CDR3 runs 12 residues. Germline CDR1 reads SGDLS; CDR2 reads YYNGEE. The CDR3 spells CASSAVGSTQYF. The CDR3 region has the DNA TGTGCCAGCAGCGCCGTAGGGTCGACCCAGTACTTC.

The rearrangement links TRBV7-6 to TRBJ1-1; D unresolved. The CDR3 has 13 amino acids. V lost 6 bases and J 1 base, leaving 9 bases between the germline ends. The germline CDR1 and CDR2 sequences are SGHVS and FNYEAQ. In DNA, the CDR3 is TGTGCCAGCAGTGCTCCCGGGAACACTGAAGCTTTCTTT. Translation gives CASSAPGNTEAFF.

This sequence joins TRBV27 and TRBJ2-1, with TRBD2 identical over 8 bases. V lost 6 bases and J lost 1; bases outside the gene matches: 8. Germline CDR1 and CDR2: MNHEY and SMNVEV (reference sequence). The CDR3 is 16 residues long. The CDR3: CASRVTSGKSYNEQFF. The CDR3 DNA sequence: TGTGCCAGCAGGGTAACTAGCGGCAAATCCTACAATGAGCAGTTCTTC.

This sequence joins TRBV21-1 and TRBJ1-5. TRBV21-1 is classified as a pseudogene. The CDR3 length is 11 residues. CDR3 amino acids: CASSTKQPQHF. CDR3 nucleotide sequence: TGTGCCAGCAGCACCAAGCAGCCCCAGCATTTT.

This rearrangement joins TRBV19 to TRBJ1-2; 11 bases agree with TRBD1. The CDR3 is 16 residues long. J was trimmed by 4 bases and V by 6 bases; bases with no gene match: 10. Looked up from germline, CDR1 is LNHDA and CDR2 is SQIVND (reference sequence). The CDR3 DNA reads as TGTGCCAGTAGCCGTGGACAGGGGGCGGATATCTATGGCTACACCTTC. It yields the protein CASSRGQGADIYGYTF.

V usage is TRBV7-9 and J usage is TRBJ1-2; 12 bases line up with TRBD1. There are 19 residues in the CDR3. V gave up 3 bases and J gave up 3 bases; unmatched junction bases: 14. CDR1 SEHNR and CDR2 FQNEAQ come from the germline V gene (reference sequence). In nucleotides, the CDR3 is TGTGCCAGCAGCTTTCGTTCCCCCGGGACAGGGGGCAGGGACTATGGCTACACCTTC. Residues: CASSFRSPGTGGRDYGYTF.

V is TRBV18 and J is TRBJ2-7, with D possibly matching TRBD1 (6 bases). This CDR3 is built from 16 residues. Trimming pared 2 bases from V and 0 bases from J, leaving 14 bases between. Germline-derived CDR1 and CDR2 are KGHSH and LQKENI. The DNA of the CDR3 is TGTGCCAGCTCACCATTAAGTGACAGGAGCTCCTACGAGCAGTACTTC. This translates into CASSPLSDRSSYEQYF.

The chain carries TRBV11-2 and TRBJ2-7; D not certain. Trimming left V 4 bases short and J 3 bases short, with 7 bases between. This CDR3 is built from 12 residues. Looked up from germline, CDR1 is SGHAT and CDR2 is FQNNGV. CDR3 in DNA: TGTGCCAGCAGCTACGAATACTACGAGCAGTACTTC. It translates to CASSYEYYEQYF.

V and J are TRBV9 and TRBJ2-1; D gene uncertain. The CDR3 consists of 14 residues. Germline-derived CDR1 and CDR2 are SGDLS and YYNGEE. V lost 0 bases and J 2 bases, leaving 6 bases between the germline ends. CDR3 loop: CASSVGNTYNEQFF. The CDR3 DNA sequence: TGTGCCAGCAGCGTAGGAAATACCTACAATGAGCAGTTCTTC. Complete variable domain (other parts from reference TRBV9 and TRBJ2-1): DSGVTQTPKHLITATGQRVTLRCSPRSGDLSVYWYQQSLDQGLQFLIQYYNGEERAKGNILERFSAQQFPDLHSELNLSSLELGDSALYFCASSVGNTYNEQFFGPGTRLTVL.

Written as DNA, the CDR3 is TGTGCCAGCAGCTTAGAGCGAGGAGGCAGATCTAACTATGGCTACACCTTC. Translated, it gives CASSLERGGRSNYGYTF. The chain uses TRBV7-2 and TRBJ1-2; D not resolved. Trimming took 1 base from V and 0 from J, leaving 15 bases between them. Germline assignment: CDR1 SGHTA and CDR2 FQGNSA. CDR3 length: 17 residues.

This chain joins TRBV7-9 and TRBJ2-2; D may be TRBD1 (6 bases). The CDR3 length is 17 residues. Germline-derived CDR1 and CDR2 are SEHNR and FQNEAQ (reference sequence). The V and J ends lost 4 bases and 5 bases respectively, with 20 bases between them. The CDR3 nucleotides are TGTGCCAGCAGCTCCACCCCGGGACAAGGGAAGACCGGGGAGCTGTTTTTT. Translation gives CASSSTPGQGKTGELFF. The full variable domain, with the rest looked up from reference TRBV7-9 and TRBJ2-2, is DTGVSQNPRHKITKRGQNVTFRCDPISEHNRLYWYRQTLGQGPEFLTYFQNEAQLEKSRLLSDRFSAERPKGSFSTLEIQRTEQGDSAMYLCASSSTPGQGKTGELFFGEGSRLTVL.

The chain recombines TRBV7-2 with TRBJ2-7; D not resolved. The DNA end lines up better with TRBJ2-4; the J call may be wrong. The CDR3 length is 11 residues. Germline V gives CDR1 SGHTA, CDR2 FQGNSA. CDR3 loop: CASSQDGIQYF. Here the CDR3 DNA reads TGTGCCAGCAGCCAAGACGGCATTCAGTACTTC.

The CDR3 is CASSSLQSYTGELFF. The CDR3 DNA reads TGTGCCAGCAGTTCTCTTCAGAGTTACACCGGGGAGCTGTTTTTT. The V gene is TRBV28, the J gene TRBJ2-2; D gene unclear. This CDR3 contains 15 residues. Trimming stripped 4 bases from V and 3 bases from J, with 12 bases between. Germline V gene sequence: CDR1 MDHEN, CDR2 SYDVKM.

The CDR3 here is CASSEDEQYF. The CDR3 DNA reads as TGTGCCAGCAGCGAGGACGAGCAGTACTTC. The rearrangement joins TRBV2 to TRBJ2-7; no definite D call. Per the germline V gene, CDR1 is SNHLY and CDR2 is FYNNEI. The CDR3 covers 10 residues. V gave up 6 bases and J gave up 5 bases, with 5 bases separating them.

This rearrangement joins TRBV16 to TRBJ1-4; D remains unclear. Trimming removed 4 bases at V and 8 bases at J, with 11 bases between. The CDR3 runs to 13 residues. Looked up from germline, CDR1 is KGHSY and CDR2 is FQNENV. The CDR3 loop reads CASSRDRGEKLFF. The CDR3 nucleotides read TGTGCCAGCAGCCGAGATCGGGGAGAAAAACTGTTTTTT.

This clone was seen a single time. The chain is built from TRBV7-2 and TRBJ1-6; TRBD1 matches at 11 bases. The trim removed 4 bases at V and 7 bases at J, leaving 3 bases unmatched. Germline V lookup: CDR1 SGHTA, CDR2 FQGNSA. The CDR3 contains 15 residues. The CDR3 loop is CASSSRTGGNSPLHF. CDR3 in DNA: TGTGCCAGCAGCTCGCGGACAGGGGGCAATTCACCCCTCCACTTT. Drawing the rest from reference TRBV7-2 and TRBJ1-6, the complete variable domain is GAGVSQSPSNKVTEKGKDVELRCDPISGHTALYWYRQSLGQGLEFLIYFQGNSAPDKSGLPSDRFSAERTGGSVSTLTIQRTQQEDSAVYLCASSSRTGGNSPLHFGNGTRLTVT.

Only a few counts were recorded for this clone. This chain links TRBV29-1 with TRBJ2-6; D is uncertain. The V end was cut by 7 bases, the J end by 11 bases, with 15 bases between. The CDR3 is 12 amino acids. Germline CDR1 SQVTM, CDR2 ANQGSEA. The CDR3 is CSATGADDVLTF. The CDR3 coding sequence is TGCAGCGCCACGGGTGCAGACGACGTCCTGACTTTC.

This chain joins TRBV29-1 and TRBJ2-7, with D uncertain. Germline CDR1 SQVTM, CDR2 ANQGSEA. The V gene lost 3 bases and the J gene lost 6 bases, with 15 bases spanning the gap. The CDR3 covers 13 residues. This CDR3 reads CSVDGTNVAEQYF. The CDR3, as DNA: TGCAGCGTTGATGGTACAAACGTAGCCGAGCAGTACTTC.

The chain joins TRBV27 to TRBJ2-6, with D possibly TRBD2 on 5 matching bases. Trimming shortened V by 7 bases and J by 0 bases, and 10 bases separated the two germline ends. This CDR3 spans 15 amino acids. Germline assignment: CDR1 MNHEY and CDR2 SMNVEV (reference sequence). The CDR3 bases are TGTGCCAGCACCGGAGGCAGCTCTGGGGCCAACGTCCTGACTTTC. Translating it yields CASTGGSSGANVLTF.

The V gene is TRBV10-3, the J gene TRBJ2-3, with a possible D match to TRBD2 (5 bases). Trimming left V 9 bases short and J 2 bases short, with 12 bases between. The germline V gene encodes CDR1 ENHRY and CDR2 SYGVKD. The CDR3 loop spans 13 amino acids. CDR3 coding DNA: TGTGCCATAGCGGCTAGCACCACAGATACGCAGTATTTT. This translates into CAIAASTTDTQYF.